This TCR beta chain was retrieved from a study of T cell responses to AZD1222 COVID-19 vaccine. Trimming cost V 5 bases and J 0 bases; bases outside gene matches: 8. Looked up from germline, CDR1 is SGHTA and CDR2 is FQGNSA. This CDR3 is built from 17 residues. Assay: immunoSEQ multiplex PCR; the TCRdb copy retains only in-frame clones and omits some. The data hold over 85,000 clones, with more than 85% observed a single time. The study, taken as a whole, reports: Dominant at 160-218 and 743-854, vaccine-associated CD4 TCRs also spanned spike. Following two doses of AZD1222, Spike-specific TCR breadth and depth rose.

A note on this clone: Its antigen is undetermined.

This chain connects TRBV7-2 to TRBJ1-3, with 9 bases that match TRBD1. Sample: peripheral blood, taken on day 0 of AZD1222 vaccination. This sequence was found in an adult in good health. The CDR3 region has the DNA TGTGCCAGCAGCAGCGGGACAGGGTTTGCCTCTGGAAACACCATATATTTT. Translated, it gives CASSSGTGFASGNTIYF.